This T cell receptor (beta chain) emerged from a study of T-cell reconstitution after alpha-beta-depleted transplantation in children (dated by TCRdb to 2016 to 2017). Background on the whole study: Using TCR repertoire profiling, the study followed T-cell immune reconstitution in a quantitative way in children after TCRalphabeta/CD19-depleted allogeneic hematopoietic cell transplantation.

The library was made by PCR. Sequenced using an Illumina HiSeq 2500. TCR libraries were prepared with molecular barcoding, using unique molecular identifiers to normalize TCRbeta repertoire quantification. TCRdb redid the processing of the public reads, applying fastp at Q25 and MiXCR, and retained in-frame beta chains. Every entry covers one CDR3 protein and lists the most common genes and DNA from its rows. The sample table shows hundreds of thousands of distinct CDR3 sequences, and approximately 17% are seen once. In total, the top ten clones hold approximately 1% of the sample. This clonotype was detected ten times or more. Its antigen is not yet known. The record has no base qualities; no much larger clone is one base away. CDR1 SQVTM and CDR2 ANQGSEA were looked up in the germline V gene. The CDR3 measures 13 amino acids from cysteine to phenylalanine. The CDR3 DNA has 39 bases and is translated from base 1. V is cut by 0 bases and J by 5 bases, and the space between the germline ends is 7 bases.

This specimen was PBMCs from the stem cell graft donor, taken from the stem cell graft. The chain uses TRBV29-1 and TRBJ2-2; D gene: possibly TRBD2, on 5 matching bases. The source of this sequence is a human donor who donated a stem cell graft to a child with acute myeloid leukemia. The DNA reads as follows: TGCAGCGTTGAAGATCGCGGGACCGGGGAGCTGTTTTTT. Translation gives CSVEDRGTGELFF.